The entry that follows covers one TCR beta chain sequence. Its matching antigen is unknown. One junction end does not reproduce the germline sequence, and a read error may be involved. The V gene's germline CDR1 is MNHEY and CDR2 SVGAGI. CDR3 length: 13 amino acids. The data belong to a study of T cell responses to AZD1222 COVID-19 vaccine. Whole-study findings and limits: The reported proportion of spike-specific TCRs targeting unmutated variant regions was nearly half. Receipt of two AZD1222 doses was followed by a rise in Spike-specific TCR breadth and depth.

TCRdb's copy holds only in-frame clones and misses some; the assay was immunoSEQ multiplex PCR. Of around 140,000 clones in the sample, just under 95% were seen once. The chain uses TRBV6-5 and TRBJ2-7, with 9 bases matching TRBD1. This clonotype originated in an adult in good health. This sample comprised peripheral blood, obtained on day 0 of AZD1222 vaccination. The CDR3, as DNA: TGTGCCAGCAGTTACACGGACAGGGGACTTTTGCACTTC. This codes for CASSYTDRGLLHF.